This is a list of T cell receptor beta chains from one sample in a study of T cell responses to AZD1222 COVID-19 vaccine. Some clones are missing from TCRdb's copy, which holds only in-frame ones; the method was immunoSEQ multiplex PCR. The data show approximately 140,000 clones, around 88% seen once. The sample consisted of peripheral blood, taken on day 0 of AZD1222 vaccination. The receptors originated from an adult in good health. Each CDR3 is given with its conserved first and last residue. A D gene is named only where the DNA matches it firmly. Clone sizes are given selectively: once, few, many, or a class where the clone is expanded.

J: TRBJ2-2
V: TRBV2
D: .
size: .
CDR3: CASSERPSLNTGELFF
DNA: TGTGCCAGCAGTGAAAGACCCTCCCTTAACACCGGGGAGCTGTTTTTT

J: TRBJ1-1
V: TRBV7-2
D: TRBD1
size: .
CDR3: CASSSPRTGGTEAFF
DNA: TGTGCCAGCAGCTCGCCTAGGACAGGGGGCACTGAAGCTTTCTTT

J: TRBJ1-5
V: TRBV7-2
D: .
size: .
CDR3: CASSLAARNQPQHF
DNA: TGTGCCAGCAGCTTAGCGGCCAGAAATCAGCCCCAGCATTTT

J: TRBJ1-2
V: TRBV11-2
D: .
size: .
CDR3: CASSVRDGPYGYTF
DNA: TGTGCCAGCAGCGTCCGGGACGGGCCCTATGGCTACACCTTC

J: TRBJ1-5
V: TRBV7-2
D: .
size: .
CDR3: CASSLAGGPNQPQHF
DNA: TGTGCCAGCAGCTTAGCGGGGGGGCCCAATCAGCCCCAGCATTTT

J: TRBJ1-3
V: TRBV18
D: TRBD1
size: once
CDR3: CASSPYGQGFGNTIYF
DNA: TGTGCCAGCTCACCTTATGGACAGGGGTTCGGAAACACCATATATTTT

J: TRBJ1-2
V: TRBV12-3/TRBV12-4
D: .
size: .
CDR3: CASSLGGRSGYTF
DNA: TGTGCCAGCAGTTTGGGGGGGCGGAGTGGCTACACCTTC

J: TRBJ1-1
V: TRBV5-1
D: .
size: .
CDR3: CASSLSGEGTEAFF
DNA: TGCGCCAGCAGCTTGTCCGGGGAGGGGACTGAAGCTTTCTTT

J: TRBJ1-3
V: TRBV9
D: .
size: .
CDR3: CASSQIPSENTIYF
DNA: TGTGCCAGCAGCCAAATCCCCTCGGAAAACACCATATATTTT

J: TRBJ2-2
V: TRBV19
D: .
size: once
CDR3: CASSMGVDRSTGELFF
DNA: TGTGCCAGTAGTATGGGGGTTGACAGGAGCACCGGGGAGCTGTTTTTT

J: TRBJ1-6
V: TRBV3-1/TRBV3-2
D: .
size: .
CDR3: CASSPPLSSPLHF
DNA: TGTGCCAGCAGCCCCCCCTTGTCTTCACCCCTCCACTTT

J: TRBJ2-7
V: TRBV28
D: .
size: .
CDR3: CASSSPLLRSSRRSYEQYF
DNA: TGTGCCAGCAGTTCTCCTTTGTTACGCTCGAGCCGTCGGTCCTACGAGCAGTACTTC

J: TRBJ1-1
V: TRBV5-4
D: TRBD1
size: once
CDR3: CASSTPDRPSTEAFF
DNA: TGTGCCAGCAGCACACCGGACAGGCCCAGCACTGAAGCTTTCTTT

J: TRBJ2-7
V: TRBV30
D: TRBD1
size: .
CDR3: CAIGQGHEQYF
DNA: TGTGCGATCGGACAGGGGCACGAGCAGTACTTC

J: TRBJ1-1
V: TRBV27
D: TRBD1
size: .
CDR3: CASSLQGAGTEAFF
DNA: TGTGCCAGCAGCCTACAGGGGGCGGGCACTGAAGCTTTCTTT

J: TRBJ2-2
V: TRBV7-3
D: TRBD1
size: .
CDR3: CASSLLQDRGAGELFF
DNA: TGTGCCAGCAGCTTACTCCAGGACAGGGGTGCCGGGGAGCTGTTTTTT

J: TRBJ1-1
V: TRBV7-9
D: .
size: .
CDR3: CASSQGNGATEAFF
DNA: TGTGCCAGCAGCCAGGGAAATGGGGCGACTGAAGCTTTCTTT

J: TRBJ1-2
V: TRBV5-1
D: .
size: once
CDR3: CASSLGGPEIYGYTF
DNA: TGCGCCAGCAGCTTGGGAGGTCCAGAAATCTATGGCTACACCTTC

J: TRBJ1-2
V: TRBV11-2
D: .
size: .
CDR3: CASSPHTSNLRNYGYTF
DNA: TGTGCCAGCAGCCCCCATACCTCCAACCTTCGAAACTATGGCTACACCTTC

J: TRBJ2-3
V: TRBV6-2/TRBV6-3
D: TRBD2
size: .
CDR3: CASSLFSGSGTDTQYF
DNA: TGTGCCAGCAGTCTCTTTAGCGGGTCAGGCACAGATACGCAGTATTTT

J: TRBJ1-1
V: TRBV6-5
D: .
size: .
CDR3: CASGAGVGAFF
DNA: TGTGCCAGCGGAGCAGGGGTGGGGGCTTTCTTT

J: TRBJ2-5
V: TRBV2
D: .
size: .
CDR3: CASSERGNQETQYF
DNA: TGTGCCAGCAGTGAACGGGGCAACCAAGAGACCCAGTACTTC

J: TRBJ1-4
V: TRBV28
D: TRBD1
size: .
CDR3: CASSETGFRDEKLFF
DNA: TGTGCCAGCAGTGAGACAGGGTTTCGGGATGAAAAACTGTTTTTT